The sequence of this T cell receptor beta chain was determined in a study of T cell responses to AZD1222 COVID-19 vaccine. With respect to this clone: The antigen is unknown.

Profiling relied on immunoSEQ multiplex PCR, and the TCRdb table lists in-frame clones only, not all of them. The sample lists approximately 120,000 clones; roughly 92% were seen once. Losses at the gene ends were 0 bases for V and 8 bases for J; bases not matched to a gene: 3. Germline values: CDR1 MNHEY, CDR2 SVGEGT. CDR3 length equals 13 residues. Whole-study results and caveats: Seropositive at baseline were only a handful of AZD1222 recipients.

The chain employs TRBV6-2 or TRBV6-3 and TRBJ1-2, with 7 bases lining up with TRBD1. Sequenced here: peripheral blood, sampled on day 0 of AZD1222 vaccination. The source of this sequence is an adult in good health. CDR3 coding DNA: TGTGCCAGCAGTTACTCAAGGGGGCCCGGCTACACCTTC. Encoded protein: CASSYSRGPGYTF.